This TCR beta chain comes out of a study of T cell clonality in common variable immunodeficiency (dated by TCRdb to about 2015). This clone has at least ten counts. No cognate antigen has been identified for it. With the read ending 3 residues before the CDR3 end, the germline J gene is used to fill in that end. CVID samples and control samples contributed equivalent amounts of genomic DNA as sequencing input. For every sample, a 60 bp segment covering the rearranged TCRbeta CDR3 region was amplified and then sequenced. The immunoSEQ assay, a bias-corrected multiplex PCR combined with high-throughput sequencing, was used to amplify TCRbeta. Per the original workflow: Every unique nucleotide sequence counted as a clone and was annotated with V, D and J genes, copy number and frequency. Sequences were labeled productive if in frame, and non-productive if out of frame or containing stop codons. As previously described, Shannon's entropy was used to calculate clonality. The predicted amino acid sequences of productive clones were used to derive the mean CDR3 Kyte-Doolittle hydropathy. Using the R hclust function, scaled V gene usage was clustered hierarchically with Manhattan distance and complete linkage. Clone sharing by CDR3 amino acid sequence was assessed by resampling 12 repertoires per group over 100 rounds. The repertoires were searched for approximately 70 published EBV-specific and almost 250 published CMV-specific TCRbeta sequences. A couple of CVID samples that yielded fewer than 10,000 sequences were excluded from the analysis, so 40 to 50 CVID repertoires were retained. TCRdb took over this immuneACCESS table, retaining in-frame rearrangements with V and J assigned. Such tables are incomplete; in checked studies, under half of the missing clones stem from an unresolved V gene, and the remainder is unexplained. D and trimming come from the DNA, and the V and J calls and clone size come from that table. This sample is represented by about 39,000 clones, with no singletons among them. The ten largest account for roughly 2.9% of the sample.

Overall study outcomes, separate from this receptor: TCRbeta clonality was higher in CVID subjects than in healthy controls (t-test p = 0.018), and the increase was most characteristic of about a third of subjects. Even though DNA input was the same, control samples had an average of about 80,000 unique sequences each, compared with 25,000 to 35,000 in CVID samples. Healthy controls shared more TCRbeta clones with each other than CVID subjects shared among themselves (p < 0.0001). CVID TCRbeta sequences were reported to have fewer deletions and N-nucleotide insertions and to lack highly modified clones with 13 or more V deletions. It was noted by the authors that sequencing of the repertoires of T cell subpopulations would be needed to clarify the cause of the increased clonality in CVID. Differences among patients in the CVID cohort limited the correlations between repertoire features and clinical complications.

Via the germline V gene, CDR1 is SQVTM and CDR2 ANQGSEA. V gives up 4 bases and J gives up 4 bases, and the segment between their germline ends measures 11 bases. The CDR3 goes from the cysteine to the phenylalanine over 13 residues. The 30 bases shown cover part of the CDR3, and their frame starts at base 1. Most of the CVID patients and most of the healthy controls were of Caucasian heritage. From each donor, about 5 to 8.5 ml of heparinized peripheral whole blood was collected. Genomic DNA from adults with common variable immune deficiency (CVID) and from healthy adult controls was the source for sequencing TCRbeta CDR3 repertoires. There were around 22 healthy adult volunteers in the control group (around twelve female and around ten male), ranging in age from about 23 to 75 years, with a mean age of around 33. Diluted blood was subjected to density centrifugation over Hypaque 1077 or Ficoll-Paque for isolation of peripheral blood mononuclear cells. Genomic DNA was extracted from unsorted mononuclear cells by Qiagen column purification or by a centrifugation-based method.

The sequence came from a person between 18 and 75 years old in good health. Material: peripheral blood mononuclear cells. The chain couples TRBV29-1 to TRBJ2-4; TRBD1 is a possible D gene, resting on 6 matching bases. CDR3 region: CSVADRRKNIQYF. CDR3 bases read: TGCAGCGTTGCTGACAGGAGGAAAAACATT.